A single sample gave rise to the 20 T cell receptor beta chains below, sequenced in a study of identical twins. TCRdb re-analysed the 5' RACE reads in MiXCR, keeping a single row per CDR3 protein. The table shows some 1,700,000 distinct CDR3 sequences, with more than 30% occurring only once. The sample was cord blood. The receptors originated from a newborn girl in good health.

The chain has TRBV2 and TRBJ1-2, with D maybe TRBD1 (6 bases). Trimming pared 3 bases from V and 5 bases from J, leaving 13 bases between. Germline lookup yields CDR1 SNHLY and CDR2 FYNNEI. The CDR3 sequence is 14 residues long. The CDR3 loop reads CASSDQGLGYGYTF. The CDR3 DNA sequence: TGTGCCAGCAGTGATCAGGGGTTGGGGTATGGCTACACCTTC.

This clonotype has more than one count but fewer than ten. The chain recombines TRBV6-2 or TRBV6-3 with TRBJ2-3; possible D gene TRBD2, 5 bases. The CDR3 consists of 17 residues. V gave up 2 bases and J gave up 0 bases, with 15 bases separating them. The germline V gene has CDR1 MNHEY and CDR2 SVGEGT. The CDR3 DNA follows: TGTGCCAGCAGTTACCCAGAGGGCCAGTCAAGCACAGATACGCAGTATTTT. Translated, it gives CASSYPEGQSSTDTQYF.

V is TRBV28 and J is TRBJ1-1; D perhaps matches TRBD1 (6 bases). The V gene lost 5 bases and the J gene lost 1 base, with 14 bases spanning the gap. The germline CDR1 and CDR2 sequences are MDHEN and SYDVKM. The CDR3 consists of 15 residues. CDR3 loop: CASSIYREGNTEAFF. The CDR3 DNA is TGTGCCAGCAGTATCTACAGGGAGGGGAACACTGAAGCTTTCTTT. Together with reference TRBV28 and TRBJ1-1, the CDR3 gives the full variable domain: DVKVTQSSRYLVKRTGEKVFLECVQDMDHENMFWYRQDPGLGLRLIYFSYDVKMKEKGDIPEGYSVSREKKERFSLILESASTNQTSMYLCASSIYREGNTEAFFGQGTRLTVV.

Comment on this clonotype: Compared with germline, one end of the junction differs, possibly owing to a read error. The chain has TRBV12-3 or TRBV12-4 and TRBJ2-3, with TRBD2 identical over 7 bases. The CDR3 contains 15 residues. The CDR3 nucleotides read TGTACCAGCAGTCCCCGACTAGCCTACACAGATACGCAGTATTTT. Translating gives CTSSPRLAYTDTQYF.

This clonotype was detected a few times. The chain has TRBV5-1 and TRBJ2-5, with D tentatively TRBD2 (5 bases). The V end was cut by 0 bases, the J end by 2 bases, with 11 bases between. CDR1 and CDR2 from the germline V gene are SGHRS and YFSETQ. The CDR3 consists of 15 residues. This CDR3 reads CASSLGLAWQETQYF. CDR3 nucleotide sequence: TGCGCCAGCAGCTTGGGTCTAGCATGGCAAGAGACCCAGTACTTC.

This clonotype was detected only a few times. The chain recombines TRBV4-1 with TRBJ1-1, with D unresolved. V was pared by 2 bases and J by 1 base, with 8 bases between. CDR1 MGHRA and CDR2 YSYEKL come from the germline V gene. This CDR3 comprises 14 residues. Here the CDR3 DNA reads TGCGCCAGCAGCCAACCTGCACGGAACACTGAAGCTTTCTTT. It yields the protein CASSQPARNTEAFF.

The V gene is TRBV2, the J gene TRBJ1-4; D remains unclear. Germline CDR1 and CDR2: SNHLY and FYNNEI. Trimming stripped 4 bases from V and 7 bases from J, with 13 bases between. This CDR3 is 14 amino acids long. The CDR3 DNA is TGTGCCAGCAGTGGCCAGGACGTTGGTGAAAAACTGTTTTTT. Amino acid sequence: CASSGQDVGEKLFF.

This rearrangement joins TRBV25-1 to TRBJ1-1; a possible D gene is TRBD1 (5 bases). The germline V and J ends were trimmed by 5 bases and 8 bases, with 18 bases remaining between them. The CDR3 is made up of 14 amino acids. CDR1 MGHDK and CDR2 SYGVNS come from the germline V gene. CDR3 protein: CASSPLGDGAEAFF. The DNA of the CDR3 is TGTGCCAGCAGTCCTTTAGGGGACGGGGCAGAAGCTTTCTTT.

This clonotype has just a few counts. The V call is TRBV15, the J call TRBJ2-4; D is possibly TRBD2 (7 bases). This CDR3 is built from 14 residues. Germline CDR1 is LNHNV and CDR2 is YYDKDF (reference sequence). V lost 8 bases and J 3 bases, leaving 14 bases between the germline ends. DNA for the CDR3: TGTGCCACCGAAGGGGGGGAAGGCAAAAACATTCAGTACTTC. Translation: CATEGGEGKNIQYF. Full variable domain (outside the CDR3, taken from reference TRBV15 and TRBJ2-4): DAMVIQNPRYQVTQFGKPVTLSCSQTLNHNVMYWYQQKSSQAPKLLFHYYDKDFNNEADTPDNFQSRRPNTSFCFLDIRSPGLGDTAMYLCATEGGEGKNIQYFGAGTRLSVL.

The table lists this clonotype with a few counts. The CDR3 DNA follows: TGTGCCAGCTCACCCATTACAGGTTTCGACTATGGCTACACCTTC. Translating it yields CASSPITGFDYGYTF. The chain recombines TRBV18 with TRBJ1-2, with D perhaps matching TRBD1 (5 bases). V lost 3 bases, J lost 3 bases, and 14 bases lay in between. Per germline, CDR1 KGHSH and CDR2 LQKENI. The CDR3 is 15 residues long. Variable domain in full (rest from reference TRBV18 and TRBJ1-2): NAGVMQNPRHLVRRRGQEARLRCSPMKGHSHVYWYRQLPEEGLKFMVYLQKENIIDESGMPKERFSAEFPKEGPSILRIQQVVRGDSAAYFCASSPITGFDYGYTFGSGTRLTVV.

This chain uses TRBV20-1 with TRBJ2-4; 10 nucleotides agree with TRBD1. The DNA end lines up better with TRBJ2-7; the J call may be wrong. CDR3 length equals 16 residues. CDR1 DFQATT and CDR2 SNEGSKA come from the germline V gene (reference sequence). CDR3 sequence: CSARGGQGPIPYEQYF. The CDR3 DNA follows: TGCAGTGCTAGAGGGGGACAGGGGCCGATACCTTACGAGCAGTACTTC.

V gene TRBV7-2 combines with J gene TRBJ2-2; 7 nucleotides line up with TRBD2. Germline CDR1 is SGHTA and CDR2 is FQGNSA. Trimming removed 5 bases from V and 8 bases from J; junction bases left unmatched: 8. This CDR3 has 14 amino acids. DNA for the CDR3: TGTGCCAGCAGCCCAGGACTAGTAGCAGGGGAGCTGTTTTTT. Its protein is CASSPGLVAGELFF.

A few counts support this clonotype. V is TRBV4-1 and J is TRBJ2-1; 10 bases align to TRBD2. Germline-derived CDR1 and CDR2 are MGHRA and YSYEKL. The CDR3 loop spans 15 amino acids. J lost 8 bases, V lost 4 bases, and 8 bases had no gene match. The CDR3: CASSRLAGGIDEQFF. In DNA form, the CDR3 reads TGCGCCAGCAGCCGACTAGCGGGCGGGATCGATGAGCAGTTCTTC.

This clonotype turned up a few times. The J gene is TRBJ2-1, the V gene TRBV21-1. TRBV21-1 is a pseudogene locus. The CDR3 extends over 17 amino acids. The CDR3 spells CASSKTQWSSSYNEQFF. The DNA of the CDR3 is TGTGCCAGCAGCAAAACCCAGTGGTCTAGCTCCTACAATGAGCAGTTCTTC.

The rearrangement joins TRBV27 to TRBJ2-1; the match to TRBD1 covers 9 bases. The DNA matches TRBJ2-7 better at its end, which makes the J call doubtful. Germline CDR1 and CDR2: MNHEY and SMNVEV (reference sequence). The CDR3 spans 16 residues. CDR3 loop: CASSPTGGLPGNEQYF. DNA of the CDR3: TGTGCCAGCAGTCCGACAGGGGGGCTACCTGGCAATGAGCAGTACTTC.

This clonotype came up many times. The gene calls are TRBV18 and TRBJ2-1, with TRBD1 matching 10 bases. CDR1 and CDR2 (germline): KGHSH, LQKENI. With 1 base clipped from V and 6 bases from J, the junction kept 0 bases outside the gene matches. The CDR3 extends over 14 amino acids. The CDR3 spells CASSPRTGGNEQFF. For the CDR3, the DNA is TGTGCCAGCTCACCACGGACAGGGGGCAATGAGCAGTTCTTC.

This chain connects TRBV7-9 to TRBJ1-2; D remains ambiguous. Looked up from germline, CDR1 is SEHNR and CDR2 is FQNEAQ (reference sequence). Trimming shortened V by 5 bases and J by 2 bases, and 15 bases separated the two germline ends. CDR3 size: 15 residues. The CDR3, as DNA: TGTGCCAGCAGCCGTTTTGTCGGACGGAACTATGGCTACACCTTC. Its translation: CASSRFVGRNYGYTF.

The chain uses TRBV10-3 and TRBJ1-1; no clear D. V was pared by 4 bases and J by 1 base, with 7 bases between. The CDR3 totals 13 residues. The V gene's germline CDR1 is ENHRY and CDR2 SYGVKD. CDR3 nucleotides: TGTGCCATCAGTGCCCAGTCGAACACTGAAGCTTTCTTT. It is translated as CAISAQSNTEAFF.

In its sample, this clonotype was seen a few times. The CDR3 bases are TGCAGTGTGGGGGACAGGGAGGGAGGCACAGATACGCAGTATTTT. It codes for CSVGDREGGTDTQYF. The chain couples TRBV20-1 to TRBJ2-3; 9 bases line up with TRBD1. Germline loops: CDR1 DFQATT, CDR2 SNEGSKA (reference sequence). The length of the CDR3 is 15 residues. Trimming removed 7 bases from V and 1 base from J; junction bases left unmatched: 9.

This chain uses TRBV16 with TRBJ1-2, with a possible D match to TRBD1 (6 bases). Germline V CDR1 and CDR2: KGHSY, FQNENV. The V and J ends lost 2 bases and 8 bases respectively, with 12 bases between them. The CDR3 has 13 amino acids. In DNA, the CDR3 is TGTGCCAGCAGCCAAGGTCCAGGGGCAGGCTACACCTTC. This codes for CASSQGPGAGYTF.